This is a list of T cell receptor beta chains from one sample in a study of cytomegalovirus exposure and HLA in healthy donors. Produced via immunoSEQ multiplex PCR; TCRdb's table is partial and in-frame only. In the table there are 110,000 to 150,000 clones, more than 8% of which are singletons. Material: PBMCs. These receptors all stem from a man aged 50-59 years in good health and CMV-seronegative. Each CDR3 is given with its conserved first and last residue. D genes are given only for firm matches. The listing skips clone size in some rows; elsewhere it reads once, few, many or a size class.

cdr3_aa cdr3_nt cdr3_length v_call clone_size d_call j_call
CAWSRSSVYNEQFF TGTGCCTGGAGTAGAAGTAGCGTTTACAATGAGCAGTTCTTC 14 TRBV30 . . TRBJ2-1
CAWSVLAGGSGELFF TGTGCCTGGAGTGTCCTAGCGGGGGGGTCCGGGGAGCTGTTTTTT 15 TRBV30 few TRBD2 TRBJ2-2
CASIPAGGGRPTEAFF TGTGCCAGCATCCCAGCGGGCGGGGGGCGGCCCACTGAAGCTTTCTTT 16 TRBV28 few . TRBJ1-1
CASSLRKGQKYEQYF TGTGCCAGCAGTTTAAGGAAGGGACAGAAGTACGAGCAGTACTTC 15 TRBV6-6 . TRBD1 TRBJ2-7
CASVDRAKSYEQYF TGTGCCAGTGTTGACAGGGCAAAATCCTACGAGCAGTACTTC 14 TRBV28 . TRBD1 TRBJ2-7
CASSLGSGETDTQYF TGCGCCAGCAGCTTGGGCTCAGGGGAGACAGATACGCAGTATTTT 15 TRBV5-1 few . TRBJ2-3
CASSPGVGGRQETQYF TGTGCCAGCAGCCCCGGGGTGGGGGGGCGTCAAGAGACCCAGTACTTC 16 TRBV5-4 . . TRBJ2-5
CASSEREIATNEKLFF TGTGCCAGCAGTGAAAGGGAGATTGCAACTAATGAAAAACTGTTTTTT 16 TRBV6-1 . . TRBJ1-4
CASSDPRATSRETQYF TGCGCCAGCAGTGACCCAAGGGCGACTAGCCGAGAGACCCAGTACTTC 16 TRBV10-2 . TRBD2 TRBJ2-5
CASSFGGGYEQYF TGTGCCAGCAGCTTCGGGGGGGGCTACGAGCAGTACTTC 13 TRBV7-3 . TRBD2 TRBJ2-7
CASSLLRGGRYGGYTF TGTGCCAGCAGCTTGCTTCGAGGGGGCCGGTATGGGGGCTACACCTTC 16 TRBV5-8 . TRBD1 TRBJ1-2
CASSPGGAGARDTQYF TGTGCCAGCAGCCCCGGAGGAGCGGGGGCCAGGGATACGCAGTATTTT 16 TRBV7-6 few TRBD2 TRBJ2-3
CASRTGGADYGYTF TGTGCCAGCAGGACAGGGGGCGCCGACTATGGCTACACCTTC 14 TRBV6-6 few TRBD1 TRBJ1-2
CASSAQVINQPQHF TGTGCCAGCAGTGCACAGGTAATCAATCAGCCCCAGCATTTT 14 TRBV6-1 few . TRBJ1-5
CASSYSEPRQYF TGTGCCAGCAGTTACTCAGAGCCAAGGCAGTACTTC 12 TRBV6-6 few . TRBJ2-7
CASTQDRGNNQPQHF TGTGCCAGCACTCAAGACAGGGGGAACAATCAGCCCCAGCATTTT 15 TRBV6-1 . TRBD1 TRBJ1-5
CSGQDRPTGELFF TGCAGCGGACAGGACCGCCCCACCGGGGAGCTGTTTTTT 13 TRBV29-1 few . TRBJ2-2
CASSYSGGVTEAFF TGTGCCAGCAGTTACTCAGGAGGGGTGACTGAAGCTTTCTTT 14 TRBV6-5 few . TRBJ1-1
CAWSRDSLTQPQHF TGTGCCTGGAGTCGGGACAGCCTTACCCAGCCCCAGCATTTT 14 TRBV30 . TRBD1 TRBJ1-5
CASSPQGVTEAFF TGTGCCAGCAGTCCCCAGGGGGTCACTGAAGCTTTCTTT 13 TRBV27 . TRBD1 TRBJ1-1
CASSYQGLGYTF TGTGCCAGCAGTTACCAGGGTTTGGGCTACACCTTC 12 TRBV6-5 . . TRBJ1-2
CASSLQTGYGTDAQYF TGTGCCAGTAGCCTGCAGACAGGGTACGGCACAGATGCGCAGTATTTT 16 TRBV19 few TRBD1 TRBJ2-3
CSASDSKETQYF TGCAGCGCCTCGGACAGTAAAGAGACCCAGTACTTC 12 TRBV29-1 . . TRBJ2-5
CASSVGRGYASTDTQYF TGTGCCAGCAGCGTAGGGCGAGGGTACGCAAGCACAGATACGCAGTATTTT 17 TRBV9 few . TRBJ2-3
CASRGGNTEAFF TGTGCCAGCAGGGGGGGGAACACTGAAGCTTTCTTT 12 TRBV2 few . TRBJ1-1
CASSLTGESYGYTF TGTGCCAGCAGCTTGACAGGGGAATCCTATGGCTACACCTTC 14 TRBV7-2 . TRBD1 TRBJ1-2
CASSEDSNTEAFF TGCGCCAGCAGTGAGGACAGTAACACTGAAGCTTTCTTT 13 TRBV10-1 . . TRBJ1-1
CASSGTGGSANYGYTF TGTGCCAGCAGCGGGACAGGGGGCTCAGCTAACTATGGCTACACCTTC 16 TRBV9 few TRBD1 TRBJ1-2
CASSRAGTAGTGELFF TGTGCCAGCAGTCGGGCCGGGACAGCGGGCACCGGGGAGCTGTTTTTT 16 TRBV11-2 . . TRBJ2-2
CASSNTGNTEAFF TGTGCCAGTAGTAATACGGGAAACACTGAAGCTTTCTTT 13 TRBV19 . . TRBJ1-1
CASSQDMTSGSNEQFF TGCGCCAGCAGCCAAGATATGACTAGCGGTAGCAATGAGCAGTTCTTC 16 TRBV4-1 few TRBD2 TRBJ2-1
CAPGGISGNTIYF TGTGCCCCGGGGGGAATATCTGGAAACACCATATATTTT 13 TRBV2 few . TRBJ1-3
CASSKQQGSNEKLFF TGTGCCAGTAGTAAACAACAGGGGTCTAATGAAAAACTGTTTTTT 15 TRBV19 few TRBD1 TRBJ1-4
CASSFPSGQYNEQFF TGCGCCAGCAGCTTCCCTAGCGGACAATACAATGAGCAGTTCTTC 15 TRBV5-1 . TRBD2 TRBJ2-1
CASSPSRRTSGNNEQFF TGTGCCAGCAGCCCATCCCGTAGGACTAGCGGGAACAATGAGCAGTTCTTC 17 TRBV2 . TRBD2 TRBJ2-1
CASSLSYHYGTGNYGYTF TGTGCCAGCAGTTTATCTTACCACTACGGGACAGGGAACTATGGCTACACCTTC 18 TRBV27 few TRBD1 TRBJ1-2
CASSEGSSGNTIYF TGTGCCAGCAGTGAGGGCAGCTCTGGAAACACCATATATTTT 14 TRBV2 . . TRBJ1-3
CASRPEDTEAFF TGTGCCAGCAGGCCCGAGGACACTGAAGCTTTCTTT 12 TRBV2 many . TRBJ1-1
CATSRDPGTGHEQYF TGTGCCACCAGCAGAGACCCCGGGACAGGGCACGAGCAGTACTTC 15 TRBV15 . TRBD1 TRBJ2-7
CAWSSTARAGGYTF TGTGCCTGGAGTTCGACAGCCCGAGCGGGTGGCTACACCTTC 14 TRBV30 few . TRBJ1-2
CASSLEAVANTGELFF TGTGCCAGCAGCTTGGAAGCGGTAGCGAACACCGGGGAGCTGTTTTTT 16 TRBV5-4 few . TRBJ2-2
CASSPRGLAGYNEQFF TGTGCCAGCAGCCCGAGGGGGCTAGCGGGTTACAATGAGCAGTTCTTC 16 TRBV7-8 few . TRBJ2-1
CASSSMGQQETQYF TGTGCCAGCAGCTCAATGGGACAGCAAGAGACCCAGTACTTC 14 TRBV7-6 . TRBD1 TRBJ2-5
CASSQPRGGLGEKLFF TGTGCCAGCAGCCAACCGAGGGGGGGGCTTGGCGAAAAACTGTTTTTT 16 TRBV4-2 few . TRBJ1-4
CASSPDGGAHYGYTF TGTGCCAGCAGCCCCGACGGAGGGGCTCACTATGGCTACACCTTC 15 TRBV6-4 few . TRBJ1-2
CASSVDGSNQPQYF TGTGCCAGCAGTGTCGACGGTAGCAATCAGCCCCAGTATTTT 14 TRBV6-1 . . TRBJ2-3
CASSLGGGNTIYF TGCGCCAGCAGCCTGGGCGGGGGGAACACCATATATTTT 13 TRBV5-1 . . TRBJ1-3
CASSPSSGSSYEQYF TGTGCCAGCTCACCAAGTTCGGGTAGCTCCTACGAGCAGTACTTC 15 TRBV18 few . TRBJ2-7
CASSQGGQANVLTF TGTGCCAGCAGCCAAGGGGGACAGGCCAACGTCCTGACTTTC 14 TRBV2 few . TRBJ2-6
CASSRDRVAGELFF TGTGCCAGTAGTAGGGACAGGGTCGCCGGGGAGCTGTTTTTT 14 TRBV19 few TRBD1 TRBJ2-2
CASSISGYEQYF TGTGCCAGTAGTATTTCCGGCTACGAGCAGTACTTC 12 TRBV19 few . TRBJ2-7
CSVEMWGETSSGNTIYF TGCAGCGTTGAAATGTGGGGGGAAACCAGCTCTGGAAACACCATATATTTT 17 TRBV29-1 . . TRBJ1-3
CATSAGGGKGHEQYF TGTGCCACCAGCGCGGGCGGCGGGAAGGGCCACGAGCAGTACTTC 15 TRBV15 few . TRBJ2-7
CASTTTPLRNEQFF TGTGCCAGTACCACGACACCTTTAAGGAATGAGCAGTTCTTC 14 TRBV19 . . TRBJ2-1